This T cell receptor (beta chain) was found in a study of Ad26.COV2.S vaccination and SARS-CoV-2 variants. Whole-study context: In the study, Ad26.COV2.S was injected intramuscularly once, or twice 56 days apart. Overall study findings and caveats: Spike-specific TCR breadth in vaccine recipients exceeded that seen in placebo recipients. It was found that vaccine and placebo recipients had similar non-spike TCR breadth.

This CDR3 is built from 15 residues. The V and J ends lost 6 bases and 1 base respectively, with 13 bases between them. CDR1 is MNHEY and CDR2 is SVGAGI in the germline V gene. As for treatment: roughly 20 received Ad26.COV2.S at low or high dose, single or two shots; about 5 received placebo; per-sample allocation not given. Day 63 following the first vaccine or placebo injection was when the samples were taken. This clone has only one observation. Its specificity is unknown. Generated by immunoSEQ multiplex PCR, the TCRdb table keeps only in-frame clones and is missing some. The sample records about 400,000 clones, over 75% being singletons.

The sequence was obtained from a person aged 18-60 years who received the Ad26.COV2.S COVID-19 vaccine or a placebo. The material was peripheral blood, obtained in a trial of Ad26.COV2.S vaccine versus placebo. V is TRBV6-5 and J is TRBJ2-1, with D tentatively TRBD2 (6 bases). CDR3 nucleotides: TGTGCCAGCAGCATCAGCGGGCGGTCCTACAATGAGCAGTTCTTC. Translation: CASSISGRSYNEQFF.